This TCR beta chain came from a study of vaccination and CD4 T cells after COVID-19. The overall study: Overlapping spike peptides of SARS-CoV-2, HCoV-NL63, HCoV-OC43 and HCoV-229E stimulated the cells.

With the Oncomine TCR Beta short-read assay, DNA from cultured CD4+ T cells was sequenced. Extraction of genomic DNA was performed on cultured CD4+ T cells. TCRdb reprocessed the PCR reads with MiXCR, giving one entry per CDR3 protein. This table has some 6,800 distinct CDR3 sequences, 73% appearing once. Regarding this clonotype: What it binds is not known.

The study, taken as a whole, reports: In median terms, SARS-CoV-2-reactive clonotypes went from roughly 22 to 38, a nonsignificant rise.

Trimming shortened V by 8 bases and J by 0 bases, and 7 bases separated the two germline ends. Germline V gene sequence: CDR1 KGHDR, CDR2 SFDVKD. The CDR3 consists of 13 residues. Stated treatment: approximately 11-day PBMC culture with coronavirus spike peptide pools or control peptides (ViraFEST assay). The J gene is TRBJ2-1, the V gene TRBV24-1, with D unresolved. Source material: CD4+ T cells from blood, cultured in vitro. This clonotype was sampled from a human donor who had recovered from COVID-19. In DNA form, the CDR3 reads TGTGCCACCAAAGATAGCTCCTACAATGAGCAGTTCTTC. Its protein is CATKDSSYNEQFF.